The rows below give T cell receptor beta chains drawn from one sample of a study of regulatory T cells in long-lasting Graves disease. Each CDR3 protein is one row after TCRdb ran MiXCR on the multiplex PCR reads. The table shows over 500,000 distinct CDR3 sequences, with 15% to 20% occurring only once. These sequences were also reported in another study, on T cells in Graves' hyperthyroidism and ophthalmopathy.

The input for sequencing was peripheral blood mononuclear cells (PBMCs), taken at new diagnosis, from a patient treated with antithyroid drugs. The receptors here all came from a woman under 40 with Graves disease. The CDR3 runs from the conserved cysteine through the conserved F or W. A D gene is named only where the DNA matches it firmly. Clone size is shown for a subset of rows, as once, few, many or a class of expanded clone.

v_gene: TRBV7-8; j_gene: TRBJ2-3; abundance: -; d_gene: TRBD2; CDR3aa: CASSRTPGLAGGVDTQYF; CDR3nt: TGTGCCAGCAGTCGGACCCCGGGACTAGCGGGAGGAGTAGATACGCAGTATTTT
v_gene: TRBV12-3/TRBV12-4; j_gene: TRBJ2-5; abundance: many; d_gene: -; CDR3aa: CASSPGTRVETQYF; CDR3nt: TGTGCCAGCAGTCCCGGGACAAGAGTAGAGACCCAGTACTTC
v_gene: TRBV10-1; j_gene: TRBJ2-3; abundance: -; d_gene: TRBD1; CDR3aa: CASSDGTVLGTDTQYF; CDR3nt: TGCGCCAGCAGTGACGGGACAGTTTTGGGCACAGATACGCAGTATTTT
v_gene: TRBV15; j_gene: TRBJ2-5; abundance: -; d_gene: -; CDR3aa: CATSGRRGSPQETQYF; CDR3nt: TGTGCCACCAGCGGGAGGAGGGGGAGTCCGCAGGAGACCCAGTACTTC
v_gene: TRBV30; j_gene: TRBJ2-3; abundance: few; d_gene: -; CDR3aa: CASPNDGTSTDTQYF; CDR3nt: TGTGCCTCTCCTAACGACGGGACTAGCACAGATACGCAGTATTTT
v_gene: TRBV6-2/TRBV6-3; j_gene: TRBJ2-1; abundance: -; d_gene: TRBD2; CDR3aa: CASSYSMSSGRLHGSNEQFF; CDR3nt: TGTGCCAGCAGTTACTCGATGAGTAGCGGGAGGCTCCATGGGTCAAATGAGCAGTTCTTC
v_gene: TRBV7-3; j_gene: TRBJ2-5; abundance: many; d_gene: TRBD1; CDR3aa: CASSSHRDRGPETQYF; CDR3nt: TGTGCCAGCAGCTCTCACCGGGACAGGGGGCCAGAGACCCAGTACTTC
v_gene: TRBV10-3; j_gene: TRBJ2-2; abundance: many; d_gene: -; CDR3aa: CAISADTVTGELFF; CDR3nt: TGTGCCATCAGTGCTGATACGGTCACCGGGGAGCTGTTTTTT
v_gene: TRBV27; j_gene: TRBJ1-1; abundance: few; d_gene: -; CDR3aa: CASSSPVPASEAFF; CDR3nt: TGTGCCAGCAGTTCTCCCGTCCCGGCAAGTGAAGCTTTCTTT
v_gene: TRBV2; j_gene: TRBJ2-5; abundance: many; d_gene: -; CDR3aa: CASSGGSQETQYF; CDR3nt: TGTGCCAGCAGTGGGGGGAGCCAAGAGACCCAGTACTTC
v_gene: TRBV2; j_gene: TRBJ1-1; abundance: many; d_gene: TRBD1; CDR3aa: CASRYRGLNTEAFF; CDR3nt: TGTGCCAGCAGGTACAGGGGCCTGAACACTGAAGCTTTCTTT
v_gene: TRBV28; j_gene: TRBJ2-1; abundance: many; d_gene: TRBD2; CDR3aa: CASSRSGLAGARYNEQFF; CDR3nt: TGTGCCAGCAGTCGATCGGGTCTAGCGGGAGCCCGCTACAATGAGCAGTTCTTC
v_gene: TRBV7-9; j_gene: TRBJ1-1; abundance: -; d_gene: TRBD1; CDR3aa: CANSDLQGSTEAFF; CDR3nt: TGTGCCAACAGCGACTTACAGGGGTCCACTGAAGCTTTCTTT
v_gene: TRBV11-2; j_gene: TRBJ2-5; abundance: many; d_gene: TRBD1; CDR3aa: CASSPSRQGAGETQYF; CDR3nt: TGTGCCAGCAGCCCGAGCCGACAGGGGGCGGGAGAGACCCAGTACTTC
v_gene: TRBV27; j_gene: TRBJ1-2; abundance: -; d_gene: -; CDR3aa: CASSLDSTINGYTF; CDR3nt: TGTGCCAGCAGTCTGGACAGCACCATAAATGGCTACACCTTC